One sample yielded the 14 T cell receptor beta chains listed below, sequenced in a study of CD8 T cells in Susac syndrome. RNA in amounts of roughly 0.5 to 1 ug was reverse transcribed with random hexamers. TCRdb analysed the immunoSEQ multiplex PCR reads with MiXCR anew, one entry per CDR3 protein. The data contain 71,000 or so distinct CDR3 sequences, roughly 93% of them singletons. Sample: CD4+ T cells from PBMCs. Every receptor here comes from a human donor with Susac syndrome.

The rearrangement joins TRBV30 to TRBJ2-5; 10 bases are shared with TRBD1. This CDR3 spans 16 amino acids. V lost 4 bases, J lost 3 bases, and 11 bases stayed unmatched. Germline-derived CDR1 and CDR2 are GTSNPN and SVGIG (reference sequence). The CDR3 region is CAWTTGDRGPKETQYF. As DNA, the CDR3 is TGTGCCTGGACCACTGGAGACAGGGGGCCCAAAGAGACCCAGTACTTC.

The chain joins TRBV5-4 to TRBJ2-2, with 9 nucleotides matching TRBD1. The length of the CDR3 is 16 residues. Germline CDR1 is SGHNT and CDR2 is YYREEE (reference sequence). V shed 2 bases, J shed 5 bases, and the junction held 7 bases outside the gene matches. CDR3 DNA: TGTGCCAGCAGCTTATGGGACAGGGAATTTACCGGGGAGCTGTTTTTT. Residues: CASSLWDREFTGELFF.

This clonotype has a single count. CDR3 loop: CASSDYSTGNYGYTF. CDR3 in DNA: TGTGCCAGCAGTGACTATTCGACGGGAAACTATGGCTACACCTTC. The rearrangement uses TRBV6-1 and TRBJ1-2; D call uncertain. Trimming shortened V by 3 bases and J by 2 bases, and 13 bases separated the two germline ends. Germline V lookup: CDR1 MNHNS, CDR2 SASEGT. CDR3 length: 15 residues.

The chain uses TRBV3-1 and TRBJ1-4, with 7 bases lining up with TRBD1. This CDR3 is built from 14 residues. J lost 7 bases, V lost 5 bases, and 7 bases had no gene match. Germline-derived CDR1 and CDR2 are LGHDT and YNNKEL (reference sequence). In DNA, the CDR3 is TGTGCCAGCAGCTGGAGACAGGGACTTGAAAAACTGTTTTTT. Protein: CASSWRQGLEKLFF.

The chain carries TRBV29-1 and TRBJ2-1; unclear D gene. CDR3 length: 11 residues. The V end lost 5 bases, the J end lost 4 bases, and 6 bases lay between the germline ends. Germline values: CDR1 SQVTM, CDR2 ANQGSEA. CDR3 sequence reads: CSVRDYNEQFF. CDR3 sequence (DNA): TGCAGCGTTCGAGATTACAATGAGCAGTTCTTC.

CDR3 region: CASSPRGTGEETQYF. The CDR3 bases are TGTGCCAGCTCACCCCGCGGGACAGGGGAAGAGACCCAGTACTTC. J is TRBJ2-5 and V is TRBV18; 10 bases fit TRBD1. Trimming removed 3 bases from V and 3 bases from J; junction bases left unmatched: 4. The germline gives CDR1 KGHSH, CDR2 LQKENI. This CDR3 spans 15 amino acids.

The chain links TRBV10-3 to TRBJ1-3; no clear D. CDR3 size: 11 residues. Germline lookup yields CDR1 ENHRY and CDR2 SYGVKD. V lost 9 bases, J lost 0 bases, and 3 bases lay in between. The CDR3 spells CAIDSGNTIYF. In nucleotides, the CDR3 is TGTGCCATTGACTCTGGAAACACCATATATTTT.

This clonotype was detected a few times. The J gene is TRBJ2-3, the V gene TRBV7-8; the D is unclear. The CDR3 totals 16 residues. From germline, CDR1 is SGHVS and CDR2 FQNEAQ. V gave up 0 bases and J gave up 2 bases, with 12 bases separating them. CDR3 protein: CASSLATPVPTDTQYF. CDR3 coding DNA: TGTGCCAGCAGCTTAGCGACCCCGGTTCCCACAGATACGCAGTATTTT.

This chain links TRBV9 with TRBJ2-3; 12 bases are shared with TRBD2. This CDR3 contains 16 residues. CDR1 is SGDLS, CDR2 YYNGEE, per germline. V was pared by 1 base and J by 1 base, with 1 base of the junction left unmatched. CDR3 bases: TGTGCCAGCAGCGTACTAGCGGGGGGGCGCACAGATACGCAGTATTTT. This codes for CASSVLAGGRTDTQYF.

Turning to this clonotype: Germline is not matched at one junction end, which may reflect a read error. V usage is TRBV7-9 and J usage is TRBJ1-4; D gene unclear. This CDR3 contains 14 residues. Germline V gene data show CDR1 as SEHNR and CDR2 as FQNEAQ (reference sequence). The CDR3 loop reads CARSLVGAEVKLFF. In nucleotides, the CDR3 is TGTGCCAGGAGCTTAGTAGGCGCCGAGGTAAAACTGTTTTTT.

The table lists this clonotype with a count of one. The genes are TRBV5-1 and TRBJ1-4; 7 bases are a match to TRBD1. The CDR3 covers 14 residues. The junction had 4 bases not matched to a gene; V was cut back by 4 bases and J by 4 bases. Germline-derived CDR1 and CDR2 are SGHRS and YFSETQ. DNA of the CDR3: TGCGCCAGCAGCCCGGGACAGTTTAATGAAAAACTGTTTTTT. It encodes CASSPGQFNEKLFF.

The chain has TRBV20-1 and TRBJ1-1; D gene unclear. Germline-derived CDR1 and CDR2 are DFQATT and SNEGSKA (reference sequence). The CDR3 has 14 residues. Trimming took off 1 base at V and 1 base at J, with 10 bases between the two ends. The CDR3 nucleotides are TGCAGTGCTAGAGCGACTGCGAGGAACACTGAAGCTTTCTTT. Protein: CSARATARNTEAFF.

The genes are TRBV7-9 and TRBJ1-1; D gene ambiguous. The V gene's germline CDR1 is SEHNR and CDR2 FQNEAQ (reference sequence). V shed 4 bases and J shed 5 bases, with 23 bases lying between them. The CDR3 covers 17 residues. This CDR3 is CASSSLRIVVLGTEAFF. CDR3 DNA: TGTGCCAGCAGCTCCTTAAGGATTGTGGTTCTAGGAACTGAAGCTTTCTTT. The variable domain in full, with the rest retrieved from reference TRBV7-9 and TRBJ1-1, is DTGVSQNPRHKITKRGQNVTFRCDPISEHNRLYWYRQTLGQGPEFLTYFQNEAQLEKSRLLSDRFSAERPKGSFSTLEIQRTEQGDSAMYLCASSSLRIVVLGTEAFFGQGTRLTVV.

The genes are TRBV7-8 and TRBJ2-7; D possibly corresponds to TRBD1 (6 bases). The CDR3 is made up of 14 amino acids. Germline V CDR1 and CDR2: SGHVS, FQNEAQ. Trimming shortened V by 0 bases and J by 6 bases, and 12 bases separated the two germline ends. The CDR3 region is CASSLAMKTGEQYF. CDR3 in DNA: TGTGCCAGCAGCTTAGCGATGAAGACAGGCGAGCAGTACTTC.